Below are 12 T cell receptor beta chains sequenced from a single sample in a study of blood T cell repertoires in COVID-19 (dated by TCRdb to about 2020). The method was the immunoSEQ multiplex PCR assay. Imported from immuneACCESS, the table was reduced by TCRdb to in-frame sequences with V and J called. These copies leave out some clones; in studies compared against another copy, an unresolved V gene accounts for under half, and the cause of the remainder is not known. Counted in this sample were roughly 120,000 clones; roughly 80% of them appeared once. The ten largest clones represent about 2.3% of the sample. Sequenced: peripheral blood. Receptor source: a man aged 45-60 years with acute or convalescent COVID-19.

The V call is TRBV6-4, the J call TRBJ2-1; TRBD2 might be the D (5 bases). Germline CDR1 and CDR2: MRHNA and SNTAGT. CDR3 length: 18 residues. Trimming removed 0 bases at V and 1 base at J, with 16 bases between. The CDR3: CASSDSLNTGGSYNEQFF. Written as DNA, the CDR3 is TGTGCCAGCAGTGACTCTCTTAACACTGGCGGGTCCTACAATGAGCAGTTCTTC.

The chain carries TRBV4-2 and TRBJ1-2, with D perhaps TRBD1 (6 bases). Trimming removed 0 bases at V and 2 bases at J, with 19 bases between. This CDR3 is built from 18 residues. Germline assignment: CDR1 LGHNA and CDR2 YNFKEQ. CDR3 protein: CASSQEVWAGAPNYGYTF. CDR3 DNA: TGTGCCAGCAGCCAAGAAGTTTGGGCGGGGGCTCCAAACTATGGCTACACCTTC.

This chain uses TRBV30 with TRBJ1-2, with 8 bases that match TRBD1. Unmatched junction bases numbered 8, after V lost 5 bases and J lost 6 bases. CDR1 is GTSNPN and CDR2 is SVGIG in the germline V gene (reference sequence). The CDR3 consists of 13 residues. CDR3 in DNA: TGTGCCTGGTGGACTGGACAGGGCAATGGCTACACCTTC. It is translated as CAWWTGQGNGYTF.

The table lists this clone with a count of one. The chain uses TRBV29-1 and TRBJ2-1; 9 nucleotides match TRBD2. Germline trimming cut 7 bases from V and 0 bases from J; bases unmatched to any gene: 10. CDR3 length: 16 residues. The germline V gene has CDR1 SQVTM and CDR2 ANQGSEA. CDR3 DNA: TGCAGCGCGGGGGGGACTAGCCGCAGCTCCTACAATGAGCAGTTCTTC. As protein: CSAGGTSRSSYNEQFF.

V gene TRBV27 combines with J gene TRBJ2-2, with 9 bases matching TRBD2. Looked up from germline, CDR1 is MNHEY and CDR2 is SMNVEV (reference sequence). The trim removed 6 bases at V and 0 bases at J, leaving 8 bases unmatched. The CDR3 runs to 17 residues. CDR3 DNA: TGTGCCAGCAGAACCGGGACTAGCAGTTCGAACACCGGGGAGCTGTTTTTT. The encoded protein is CASRTGTSSSNTGELFF.

The chain joins TRBV11-1 to TRBJ2-1; 7 bases are shared with TRBD1. This CDR3 is built from 15 residues. Germline assignment: CDR1 SGHAT and CDR2 FQDESV (reference sequence). V shed 4 bases, J shed 3 bases, and the junction held 6 bases outside the gene matches. CDR3 bases: TGTGCCAGCAGCTCCTCAGGGGGTCTCTACAATGAGCAGTTCTTC. Translated, it gives CASSSSGGLYNEQFF.

The genes are TRBV18 and TRBJ2-7; 9 nucleotides line up with TRBD1. Germline trimming cut 6 bases from V and 5 bases from J; bases unmatched to any gene: 11. The CDR3 spans 15 residues. Per germline, CDR1 KGHSH and CDR2 LQKENI. CDR3 loop: CASSLGDRVGNEQYF. In DNA, the CDR3 is TGTGCCAGCTCGCTCGGGGACAGGGTGGGAAACGAGCAGTACTTC. Looking up the rest from reference TRBV18 and TRBJ2-7 gives the full variable domain: NAGVMQNPRHLVRRRGQEARLRCSPMKGHSHVYWYRQLPEEGLKFMVYLQKENIIDESGMPKERFSAEFPKEGPSILRIQQVVRGDSAAYFCASSLGDRVGNEQYFGPGTRLTVT.

The rearrangement joins TRBV10-2 to TRBJ2-2; 12 bases are a match to TRBD2. The CDR3 is 14 residues long. The junction had 6 bases not matched to a gene; V was cut back by 6 bases and J by 10 bases. Germline CDR1 WSHSY, CDR2 SAAADI. The chain's CDR3 is CASRASGGAKELFF. The DNA for the CDR3 is TGCGCCAGCAGAGCTAGCGGGGGGGCTAAGGAGCTGTTTTTT.

On this clone: Mismatch with germline at one junction end may stem from a read error. For the CDR3, the DNA is TGTGCTAGCAGCCCGGGACAGGACAATCAGCCCCAGCATTTT. Translation gives CASSPGQDNQPQHF. The chain recombines TRBV7-7 with TRBJ1-5, with 8 bases matching TRBD1. Germline V gene data show CDR1 as SSHAT and CDR2 as FNYEAQ (reference sequence). This CDR3 is 14 amino acids long. Based on the CDR3 plus reference TRBV7-7 and TRBJ1-5, the full variable domain is GAGVSQSPRYKVTKRGQDVTLRCDPISSHATLYWYQQALGQGPEFLTYFNYEAQPDKSGLPSDRFSAERPEGSISTLTIQRTEQRDSAMYRCASSPGQDNQPQHFGDGTRLSIL.

CDR3 DNA: TGTGCCAGCTCACCGGAGGCGAGACAGGGGAATAATTCACCCCTCCACTTT. This translates into CASSPEARQGNNSPLHF. V and J are TRBV18 and TRBJ1-6, with 8 bases aligning to TRBD1. Trimming cost V 3 bases and J 5 bases; bases outside gene matches: 9. CDR1 is KGHSH, CDR2 LQKENI, per germline. CDR3 length equals 17 residues.

V usage is TRBV7-9 and J usage is TRBJ1-4, with D possibly being TRBD1 (6 bases). Looked up from germline, CDR1 is SEHNR and CDR2 is FQNEAQ (reference sequence). This CDR3 comprises 17 residues. Trimming cost V 2 bases and J 4 bases, with 17 bases left between them. The CDR3 coding sequence is TGTGCCAGCAGCTTAAAAACAGGGCCCAGGGGTAATGAAAAACTGTTTTTT. It translates to CASSLKTGPRGNEKLFF.

The V gene is TRBV7-2, the J gene TRBJ1-4, with 11 bases matching TRBD1. The CDR3 is made up of 13 amino acids. J gave up 10 bases and V 4 bases, and 2 bases lay outside the gene matches. In germline, CDR1 is SGHTA, CDR2 FQGNSA. The CDR3 is CASSSDRGRKLFF. The DNA for the CDR3 is TGTGCCAGCAGCTCGGACAGGGGGCGAAAACTGTTTTTT.